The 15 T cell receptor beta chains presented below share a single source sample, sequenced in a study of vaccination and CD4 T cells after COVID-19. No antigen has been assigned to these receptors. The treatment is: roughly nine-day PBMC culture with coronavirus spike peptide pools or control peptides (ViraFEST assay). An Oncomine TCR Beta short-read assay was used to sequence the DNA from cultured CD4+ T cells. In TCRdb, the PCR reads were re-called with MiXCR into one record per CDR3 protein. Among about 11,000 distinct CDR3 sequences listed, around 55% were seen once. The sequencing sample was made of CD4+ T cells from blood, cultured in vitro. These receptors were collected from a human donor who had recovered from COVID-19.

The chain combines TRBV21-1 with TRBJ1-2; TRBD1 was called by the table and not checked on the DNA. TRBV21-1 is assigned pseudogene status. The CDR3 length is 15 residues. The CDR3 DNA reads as TGTGCCAGCAGCGACGCCGGGACAGGGAACTATGGCTACACCTTC. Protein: CASSDAGTGNYGYTF.

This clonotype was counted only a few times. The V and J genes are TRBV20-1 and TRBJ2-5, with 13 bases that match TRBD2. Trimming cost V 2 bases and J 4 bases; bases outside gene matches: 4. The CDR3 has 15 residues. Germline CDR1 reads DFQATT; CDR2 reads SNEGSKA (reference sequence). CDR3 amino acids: CSARTSGGGIETQYF. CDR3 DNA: TGCAGTGCTAGAACTAGCGGGGGGGGGATAGAGACCCAGTACTTC.

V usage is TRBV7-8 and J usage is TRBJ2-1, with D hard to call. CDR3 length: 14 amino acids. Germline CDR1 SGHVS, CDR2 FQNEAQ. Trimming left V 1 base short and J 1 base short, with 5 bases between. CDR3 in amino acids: CASSLEKSYNEQFF. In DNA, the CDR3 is TGTGCCAGCAGCTTAGAGAAATCCTACAATGAGCAGTTCTTC.

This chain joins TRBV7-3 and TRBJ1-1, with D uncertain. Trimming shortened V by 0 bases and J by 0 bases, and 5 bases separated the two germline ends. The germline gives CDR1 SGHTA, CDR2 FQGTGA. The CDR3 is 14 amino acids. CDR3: CASSLTPLNTEAFF. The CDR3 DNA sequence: TGTGCCAGCAGCTTAACGCCACTGAACACTGAAGCTTTCTTT. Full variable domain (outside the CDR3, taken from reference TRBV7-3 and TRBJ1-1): GAGVSQTPSNKVTEKGKYVELRCDPISGHTALYWYRQSLGQGPEFLIYFQGTGAADDSGLPNDRFFAVRPEGSVSTLKIQRTERGDSAVYLCASSLTPLNTEAFFGQGTRLTVV.

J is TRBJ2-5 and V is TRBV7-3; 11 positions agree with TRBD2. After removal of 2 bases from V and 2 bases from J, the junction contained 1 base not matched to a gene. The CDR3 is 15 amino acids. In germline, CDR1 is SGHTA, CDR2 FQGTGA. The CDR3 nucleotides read TGTGCCAGCAGCTTAGGGACTAGCGGACAAGAGACCCAGTACTTC. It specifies CASSLGTSGQETQYF.

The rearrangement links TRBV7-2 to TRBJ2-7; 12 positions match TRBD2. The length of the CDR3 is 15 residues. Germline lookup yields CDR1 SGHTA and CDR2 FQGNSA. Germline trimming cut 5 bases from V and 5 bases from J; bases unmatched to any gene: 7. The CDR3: CASSMLAGGPNEQYF. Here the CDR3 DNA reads TGTGCCAGCAGCATGCTAGCGGGAGGGCCTAACGAGCAGTACTTC. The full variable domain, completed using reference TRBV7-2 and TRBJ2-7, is GAGVSQSPSNKVTEKGKDVELRCDPISGHTALYWYRQSLGQGLEFLIYFQGNSAPDKSGLPSDRFSAERTGGSVSTLTIQRTQQEDSAVYLCASSMLAGGPNEQYFGPGTRLTVT.

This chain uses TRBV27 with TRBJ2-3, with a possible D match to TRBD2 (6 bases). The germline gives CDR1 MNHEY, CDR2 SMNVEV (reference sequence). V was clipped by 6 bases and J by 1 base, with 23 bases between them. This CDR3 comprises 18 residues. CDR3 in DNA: TGTGCCAGCAGCCATCTAGCGAAGCGCATTACTGGCACAGATACGCAGTATTTT. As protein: CASSHLAKRITGTDTQYF.

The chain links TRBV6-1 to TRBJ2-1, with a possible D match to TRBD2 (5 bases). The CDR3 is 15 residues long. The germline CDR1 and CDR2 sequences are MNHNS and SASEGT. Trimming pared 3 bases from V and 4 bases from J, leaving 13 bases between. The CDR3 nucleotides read TGTGCCAGCAGTGAGCAGGAGGTTATGTACAATGAGCAGTTCTTC. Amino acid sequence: CASSEQEVMYNEQFF.

CDR3 DNA sequence: TGTGCCAGCAGCCTAGGACTGCACTACGAGCAGTACTTC. Its translation: CASSLGLHYEQYF. The chain employs TRBV6-1 and TRBJ2-7, with D maybe TRBD2 (5 bases). CDR3 length equals 13 residues. V was clipped by 6 bases and J by 3 bases, with 12 bases between them. Germline CDR1 reads MNHNS; CDR2 reads SASEGT.

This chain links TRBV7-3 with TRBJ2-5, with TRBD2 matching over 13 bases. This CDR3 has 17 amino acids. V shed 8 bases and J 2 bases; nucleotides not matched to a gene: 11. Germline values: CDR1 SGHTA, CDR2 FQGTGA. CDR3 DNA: TGTGCCAGCTGGCGCGTAACTAGCGGGAGGGGACAAGAGACCCAGTACTTC. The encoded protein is CASWRVTSGRGQETQYF.

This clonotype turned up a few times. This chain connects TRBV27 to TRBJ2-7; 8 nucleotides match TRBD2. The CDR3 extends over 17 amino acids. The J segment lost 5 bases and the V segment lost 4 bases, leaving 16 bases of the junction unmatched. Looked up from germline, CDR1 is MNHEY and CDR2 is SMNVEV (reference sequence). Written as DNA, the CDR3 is TGTGCCAGCAGTTCCCGAGCGGGCCACGGGGGGGTGGACGAGCAGTACTTC. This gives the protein CASSSRAGHGGVDEQYF.

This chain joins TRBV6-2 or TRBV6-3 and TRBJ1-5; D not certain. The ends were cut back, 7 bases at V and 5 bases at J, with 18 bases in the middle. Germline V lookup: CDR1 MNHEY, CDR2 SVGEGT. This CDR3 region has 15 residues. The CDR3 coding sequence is TGTGCCAGCACCCCCGACTGGGGAGGTTATCAGCCCCAGCATTTT. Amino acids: CASTPDWGGYQPQHF.

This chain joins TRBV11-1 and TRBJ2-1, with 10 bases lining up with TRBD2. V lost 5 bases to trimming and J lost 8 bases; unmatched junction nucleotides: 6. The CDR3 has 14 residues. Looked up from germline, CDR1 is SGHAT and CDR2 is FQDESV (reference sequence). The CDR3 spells CASSRAGGPHEQFF. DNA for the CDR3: TGTGCCAGCAGCCGAGCGGGAGGGCCTCATGAGCAGTTCTTC.

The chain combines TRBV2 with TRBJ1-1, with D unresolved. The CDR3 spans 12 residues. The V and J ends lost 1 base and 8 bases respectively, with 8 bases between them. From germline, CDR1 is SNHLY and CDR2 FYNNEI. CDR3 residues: CASSEEIAEAFF. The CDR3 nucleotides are TGTGCCAGCAGTGAAGAAATTGCAGAAGCTTTCTTT. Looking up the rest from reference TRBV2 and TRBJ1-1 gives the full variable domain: EPEVTQTPSHQVTQMGQEVILRCVPISNHLYFYWYRQILGQKVEFLVSFYNNEISEKSEIFDDQFSVERPDGSNFTLKIRSTKLEDSAMYFCASSEEIAEAFFGQGTRLTVV.

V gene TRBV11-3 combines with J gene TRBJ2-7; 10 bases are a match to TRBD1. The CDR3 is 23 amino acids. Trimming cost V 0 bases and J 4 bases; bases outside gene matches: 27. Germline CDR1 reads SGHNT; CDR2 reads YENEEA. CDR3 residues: CASSLDHSHEPLQGQGEWYEQYF. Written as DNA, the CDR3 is TGTGCCAGCAGCTTAGACCATTCACATGAACCCCTCCAAGGACAGGGGGAATGGTACGAGCAGTACTTC. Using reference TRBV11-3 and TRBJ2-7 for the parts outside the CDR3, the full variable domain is EAGVVQSPRYKIIEKKQPVAFWCNPISGHNTLYWYLQNLGQGPELLIRYENEEAVDDSQLPKDRFSAERLKGVDSTLKIQPAELGDSAVYLCASSLDHSHEPLQGQGEWYEQYFGPGTRLTVT.